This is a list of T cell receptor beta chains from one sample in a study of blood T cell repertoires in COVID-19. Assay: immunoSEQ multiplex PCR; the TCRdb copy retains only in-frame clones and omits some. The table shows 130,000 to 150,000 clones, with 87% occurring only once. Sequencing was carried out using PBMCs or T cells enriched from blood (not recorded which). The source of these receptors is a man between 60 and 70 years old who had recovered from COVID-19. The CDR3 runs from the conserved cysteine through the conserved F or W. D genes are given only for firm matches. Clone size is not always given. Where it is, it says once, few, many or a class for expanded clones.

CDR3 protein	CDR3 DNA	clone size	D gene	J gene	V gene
CASSEEGLAGAQYF	TGTGCCAGCAGTGAAGAGGGACTAGCGGGAGCGCAGTATTTT	NA	TRBD2	TRBJ2-3	TRBV2
CASSWANQPQHF	TGTGCCAGCAGTTGGGCGAATCAGCCCCAGCATTTT	NA	NA	TRBJ1-5	TRBV2
CASSHADRANSPLHF	TGCGCCAGCAGCCATGCTGACAGGGCCAATTCACCCCTCCACTTT	few	TRBD1	TRBJ1-6	TRBV4-1
CASRNRGEALFF	TGCGCCAGCAGGAACAGGGGAGAGGCACTGTTTTTT	NA	TRBD1	TRBJ1-4	TRBV10-2
CASSKGLQTGELFF	TGTGCCAGCAGCAAGGGACTGCAAACCGGGGAGCTGTTTTTT	NA	NA	TRBJ2-2	TRBV11-3
CAIPDREPETQYF	TGTGCCATCCCGGACAGGGAGCCCGAGACCCAGTACTTC	once	TRBD1	TRBJ2-5	TRBV6-5
CASSIASGSGEQFF	TGTGCCAGTAGTATAGCTAGCGGGAGCGGTGAGCAGTTCTTC	NA	TRBD2	TRBJ2-1	TRBV19
CASRDTNYEQYF	TGTGCCAGCCGGGACACGAACTACGAGCAGTACTTC	once	NA	TRBJ2-7	TRBV28
CASSPLAGVYNEQFF	TGTGCCAGCAGTCCCCTAGCGGGAGTCTACAATGAGCAGTTCTTC	NA	TRBD2	TRBJ2-1	TRBV27
CASSQEGGRTSYNSPLHF	TGCGCCAGCAGCCAAGAAGGGGGAAGGACCTCCTATAATTCACCCCTCCACTTT	NA	NA	TRBJ1-6	TRBV4-1
CASSTPGLAYEQYF	TGTGCCAGCAGTACCCCGGGACTAGCCTACGAGCAGTACTTC	NA	TRBD2	TRBJ2-7	TRBV6-5
CSVEPTGGFYGYTF	TGCAGCGTTGAGCCGACAGGGGGTTTCTATGGCTACACCTTC	NA	TRBD1	TRBJ1-2	TRBV29-1
CASRIDTGRNTEAFF	TGTGCCAGCAGGATTGATACAGGGAGGAACACTGAAGCTTTCTTT	once	NA	TRBJ1-1	TRBV2
CATSREVDNEAFF	TGTGCCACCAGCAGAGAAGTGGACAATGAAGCTTTCTTT	NA	NA	TRBJ1-1	TRBV15
CASSTPTQGASYEQYF	TGTGCCAGCAGCACCCCCACCCAGGGGGCATCCTACGAGCAGTACTTC	NA	TRBD1	TRBJ2-7	TRBV7-8
CASSGTGGPYEQYF	TGTGCCAGCTCCGGGACAGGGGGTCCCTACGAGCAGTACTTC	NA	TRBD1	TRBJ2-7	TRBV2
CASGQTAYSEKLFF	TGTGCCAGCGGACAGACAGCTTATTCTGAAAAACTGTTTTTT	NA	NA	TRBJ1-4	TRBV6-5
CASSQDVGGIVTEAFF	TGTGCCAGCAGCCAAGATGTCGGGGGTATCGTCACTGAAGCTTTCTTT	NA	NA	TRBJ1-1	TRBV3-1/TRBV3-2
CSAPLFYEQYF	TGCAGTGCCCCTCTGTTCTACGAGCAGTACTTC	NA	NA	TRBJ2-7	TRBV20-1
CASSVTGGPLEQYF	TGCGCCAGCAGCGTAACAGGGGGTCCCCTCGAGCAGTACTTC	NA	TRBD1	TRBJ2-7	TRBV5-1
CASSPWAASPLSTDTQYF	TGCGCCAGCAGTCCGTGGGCAGCCAGCCCATTGAGCACAGATACGCAGTATTTT	NA	NA	TRBJ2-3	TRBV10-1
CATQGSEKLFF	TGTGCCACCCAGGGTTCTGAAAAACTGTTTTTT	NA	NA	TRBJ1-4	TRBV19
CASSQSLEEVWDTQYF	TGCGCCAGCAGTCAATCGTTGGAGGAGGTTTGGGATACGCAGTATTTT	NA	NA	TRBJ2-3	TRBV23-1
CSVESSGIYNEQFF	TGCAGCGTTGAAAGTAGCGGGATTTACAATGAGCAGTTCTTC	NA	TRBD2	TRBJ2-1	TRBV29-1
CASSQEQVGMDNEQFF	TGCGCCAGCAGCCAAGAGCAGGTCGGAATGGACAATGAGCAGTTCTTC	NA	NA	TRBJ2-1	TRBV4-1
CASSSGLAGGVQETQYF	TGCGCCAGCAGCTCAGGACTAGCGGGGGGCGTCCAAGAGACCCAGTACTTC	NA	TRBD2	TRBJ2-5	TRBV5-1
CASSGPDIQYF	TGTGCCAGCAGTGGCCCCGACATTCAGTACTTC	NA	NA	TRBJ2-4	TRBV27
CASRVGGSGETQYF	TGTGCCAGCCGAGTCGGGGGGAGCGGAGAGACCCAGTACTTC	NA	TRBD2	TRBJ2-5	TRBV28